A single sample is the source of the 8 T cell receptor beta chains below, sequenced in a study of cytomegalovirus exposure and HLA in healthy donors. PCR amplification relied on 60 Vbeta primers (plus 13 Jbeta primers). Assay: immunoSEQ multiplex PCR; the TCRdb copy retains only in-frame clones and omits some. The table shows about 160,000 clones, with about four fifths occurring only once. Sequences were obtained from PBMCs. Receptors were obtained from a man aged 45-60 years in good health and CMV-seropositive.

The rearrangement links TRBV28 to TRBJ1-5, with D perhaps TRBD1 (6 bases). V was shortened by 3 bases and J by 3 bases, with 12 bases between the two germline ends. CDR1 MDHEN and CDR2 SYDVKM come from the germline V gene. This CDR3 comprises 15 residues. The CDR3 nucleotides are TGTGCCAGCAGTTTGGGGGGGCCTTACAATCAGCCCCAGCATTTT. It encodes CASSLGGPYNQPQHF.

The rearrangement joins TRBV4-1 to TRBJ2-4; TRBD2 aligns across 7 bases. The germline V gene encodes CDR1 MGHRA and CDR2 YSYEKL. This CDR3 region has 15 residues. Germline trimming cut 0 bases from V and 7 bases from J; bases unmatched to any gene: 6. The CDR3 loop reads CASSQDAGARNIQYF. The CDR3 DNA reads TGCGCCAGCAGCCAAGACGCGGGAGCGAGGAACATTCAGTACTTC.

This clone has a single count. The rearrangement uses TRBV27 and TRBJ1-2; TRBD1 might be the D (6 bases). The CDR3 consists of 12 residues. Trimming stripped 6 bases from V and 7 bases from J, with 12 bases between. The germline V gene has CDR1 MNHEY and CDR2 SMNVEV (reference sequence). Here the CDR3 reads CASRAGVSGYTF. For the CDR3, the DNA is TGTGCCAGCAGGGCAGGGGTTAGTGGCTACACCTTC.

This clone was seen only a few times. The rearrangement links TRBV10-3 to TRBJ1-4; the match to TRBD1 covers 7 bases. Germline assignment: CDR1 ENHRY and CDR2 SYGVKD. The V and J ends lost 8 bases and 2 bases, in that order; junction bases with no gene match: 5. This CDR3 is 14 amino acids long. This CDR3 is CAIGPGQTNEKLFF. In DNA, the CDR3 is TGTGCCATCGGACCGGGACAGACTAATGAAAAACTGTTTTTT.

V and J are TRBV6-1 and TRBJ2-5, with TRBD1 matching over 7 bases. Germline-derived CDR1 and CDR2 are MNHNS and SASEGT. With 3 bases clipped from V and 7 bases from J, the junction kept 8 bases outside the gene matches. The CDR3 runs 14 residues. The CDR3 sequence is CASSEGRGIGTQYF. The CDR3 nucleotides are TGTGCCAGCAGTGAGGGCAGGGGGATTGGGACCCAGTACTTC.

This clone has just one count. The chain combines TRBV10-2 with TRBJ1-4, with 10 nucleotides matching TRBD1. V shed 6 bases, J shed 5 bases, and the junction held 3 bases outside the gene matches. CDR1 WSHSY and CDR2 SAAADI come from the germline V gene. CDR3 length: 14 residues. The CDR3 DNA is TGCGCCAGCAGCCCGGGACAGGGGAATGAAAAACTGTTTTTT. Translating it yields CASSPGQGNEKLFF.

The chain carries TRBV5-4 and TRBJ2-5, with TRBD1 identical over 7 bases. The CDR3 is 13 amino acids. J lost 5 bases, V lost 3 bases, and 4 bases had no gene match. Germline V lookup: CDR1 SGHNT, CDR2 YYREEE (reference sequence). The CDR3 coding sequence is TGTGCCAGCAGCTACAGGGGCGGGGAGACCCAGTACTTC. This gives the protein CASSYRGGETQYF.

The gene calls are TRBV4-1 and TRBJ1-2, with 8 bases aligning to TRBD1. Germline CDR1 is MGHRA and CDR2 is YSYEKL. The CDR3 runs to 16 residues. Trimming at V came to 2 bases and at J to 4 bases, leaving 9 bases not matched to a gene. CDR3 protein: CASSQIGTGSSYGYTF. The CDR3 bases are TGCGCCAGCAGCCAAATCGGGACAGGATCTTCCTATGGCTACACCTTC.